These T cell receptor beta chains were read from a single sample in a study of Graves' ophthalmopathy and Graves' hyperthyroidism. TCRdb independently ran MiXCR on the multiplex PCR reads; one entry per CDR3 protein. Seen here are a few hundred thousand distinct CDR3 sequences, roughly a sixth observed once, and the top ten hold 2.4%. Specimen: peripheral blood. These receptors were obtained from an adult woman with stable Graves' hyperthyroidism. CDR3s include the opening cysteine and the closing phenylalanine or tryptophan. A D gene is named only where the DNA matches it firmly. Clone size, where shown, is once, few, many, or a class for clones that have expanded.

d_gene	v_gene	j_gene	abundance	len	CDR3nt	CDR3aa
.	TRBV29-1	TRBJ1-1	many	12	TGCAGCGGAGTTTTGATGGACACTGAAGCTTTCTTT	CSGVLMDTEAFF
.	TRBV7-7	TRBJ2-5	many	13	TGTGCTAGCAGCTTAGGGTACGGGGAGACCCAGTACTTC	CASSLGYGETQYF
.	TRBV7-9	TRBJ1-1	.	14	TGTGCCAGCAGCCGTGGACAGTCGAACACTGAAGCTTTCTTT	CASSRGQSNTEAFF
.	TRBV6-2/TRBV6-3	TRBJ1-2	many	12	TGTGCCAGCAGCACAACCGACAACGGCTACACCTTC	CASSTTDNGYTF
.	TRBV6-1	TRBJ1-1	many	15	TGTGCCAGCAGTCCAACCGACGCCCGGGACACTGAAGCTTTCTTT	CASSPTDARDTEAFF
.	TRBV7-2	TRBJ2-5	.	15	TGTGCCAGCAGCTCCTCCGGGGCAGGGGTTTATCGGAAGGACTTC	CASSSSGAGVYRKDF
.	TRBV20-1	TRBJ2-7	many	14	TGCAGTGCTAGAGACCCCATAGGCTCCTACGAGCAGTACTTC	CSARDPIGSYEQYF
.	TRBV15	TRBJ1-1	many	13	TGTGCCACCAGCAGAGCCCCCGGCCCTGAAGCTTTCTTT	CATSRAPGPEAFF
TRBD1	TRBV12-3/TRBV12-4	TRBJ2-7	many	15	TGTGCCAGCAGTTTAGGGACAGGGGTGTGGTACGAGCAGTACTTC	CASSLGTGVWYEQYF
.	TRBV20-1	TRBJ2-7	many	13	TGCAGCCCCATGACAGGATCTGTCCACGAGCAGTACTTC	CSPMTGSVHEQYF
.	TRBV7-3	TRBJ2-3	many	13	TGTGCCAGCAGCCCTCGGGGCACAGATACGCAGTATTTT	CASSPRGTDTQYF
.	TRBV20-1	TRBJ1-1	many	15	TGCAGTGCTAGAGATAGTTCAGGGGCGAACACTGAAGCTTTCTTT	CSARDSSGANTEAFF
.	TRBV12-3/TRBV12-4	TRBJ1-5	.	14	TGTGCCAGCAGTCCCAGTCCTGAGTGCCAGCCCCAGCATTTT	CASSPSPECQPQHF
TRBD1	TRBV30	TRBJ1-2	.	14	TGTGCCTGGATTACAGCCGGGACAGGTTATGGCTACACCTTC	CAWITAGTGYGYTF
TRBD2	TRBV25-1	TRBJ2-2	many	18	TGTGCCAGCAGTGGAAGAGGGACTAGCGGGATGGTCACCGGGGAGCTGTTTTTT	CASSGRGTSGMVTGELFF
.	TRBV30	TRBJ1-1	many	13	TGTGCCTGGAGTGTATTCAGGGACACTGAAGCTTTCTTT	CAWSVFRDTEAFF
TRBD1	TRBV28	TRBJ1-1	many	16	TGTGCCAGCAGTATCAACGGGAGGGGGCGTGACACTGAAGCTTTCTTT	CASSINGRGRDTEAFF
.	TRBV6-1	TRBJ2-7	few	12	TGTGCCAGCAGTCTCGGCCCTACCGAGCAGTACTTC	CASSLGPTEQYF
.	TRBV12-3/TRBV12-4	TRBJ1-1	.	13	TGTGCCAGCAGTTACAGGGCCGCCACTGAAGCTTTCTTT	CASSYRAATEAFF
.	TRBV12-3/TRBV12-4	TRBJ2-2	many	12	TGTGCCAGCAGTTTAGGCTCCGGGGAGCTGTTTTTT	CASSLGSGELFF
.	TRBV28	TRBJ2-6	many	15	TGTGCCAGCAGTTTCGGGGGGCATGGGGCCAACGTCCTGACTTTC	CASSFGGHGANVLTF
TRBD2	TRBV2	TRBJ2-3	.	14	TGTGCCAGCAGTGTTGGTAGCGGGAAAGATACGCAGTATTTT	CASSVGSGKDTQYF